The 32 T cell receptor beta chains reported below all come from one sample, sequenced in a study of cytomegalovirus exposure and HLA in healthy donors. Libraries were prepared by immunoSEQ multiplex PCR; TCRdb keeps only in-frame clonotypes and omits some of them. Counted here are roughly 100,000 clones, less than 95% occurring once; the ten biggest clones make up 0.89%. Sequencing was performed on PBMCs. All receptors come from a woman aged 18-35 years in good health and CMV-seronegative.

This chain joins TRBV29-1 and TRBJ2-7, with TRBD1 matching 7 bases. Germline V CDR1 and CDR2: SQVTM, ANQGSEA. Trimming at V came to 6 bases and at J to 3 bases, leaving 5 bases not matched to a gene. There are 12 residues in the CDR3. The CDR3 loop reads CSVLTGVYEQYF. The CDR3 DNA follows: TGCAGCGTATTAACAGGGGTCTACGAGCAGTACTTC.

The CDR3 protein is CATTDRGSYEQYF. The CDR3 DNA reads as TGTGCCACAACGGACAGGGGTTCTTACGAGCAGTACTTC. This chain connects TRBV7-6 to TRBJ2-7, with 9 nucleotides matching TRBD1. Trimming at V came to 10 bases and at J to 4 bases, leaving 8 bases not matched to a gene. The CDR3 runs 13 residues. CDR1 is SGHVS and CDR2 is FNYEAQ in the germline V gene.

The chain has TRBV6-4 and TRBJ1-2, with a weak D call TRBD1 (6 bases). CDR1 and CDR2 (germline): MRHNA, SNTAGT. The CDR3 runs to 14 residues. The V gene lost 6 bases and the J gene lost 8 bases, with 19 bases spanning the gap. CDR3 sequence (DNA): TGTGCCAGCAGGGTAAGCGGGGGGCCGGTAGGCTACACCTTC. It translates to CASRVSGGPVGYTF.

The chain's CDR3 is CASSVGQAYTGELFF. The CDR3 DNA reads as TGTGCCAGCAGCGTAGGCCAGGCCTACACCGGGGAGCTGTTTTTT. V is TRBV9 and J is TRBJ2-2; D gene unclear. V lost 0 bases and J lost 3, with 9 bases in between. The CDR3 consists of 15 residues. Germline CDR1 and CDR2: SGDLS and YYNGEE.

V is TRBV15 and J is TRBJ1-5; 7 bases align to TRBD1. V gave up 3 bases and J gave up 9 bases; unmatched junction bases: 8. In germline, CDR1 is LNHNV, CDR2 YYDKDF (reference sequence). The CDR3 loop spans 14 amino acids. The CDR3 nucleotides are TGTGCCACCAGCAGTGACAGGGACCAATGGCCCCAGCATTTT. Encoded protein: CATSSDRDQWPQHF.

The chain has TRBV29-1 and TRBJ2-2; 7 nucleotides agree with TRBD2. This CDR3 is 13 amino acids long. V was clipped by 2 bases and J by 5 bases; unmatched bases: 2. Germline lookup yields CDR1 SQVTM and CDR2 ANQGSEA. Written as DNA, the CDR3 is TGCAGCGTTGAACTAGCGGAAACCGGGGAGCTGTTTTTT. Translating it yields CSVELAETGELFF.

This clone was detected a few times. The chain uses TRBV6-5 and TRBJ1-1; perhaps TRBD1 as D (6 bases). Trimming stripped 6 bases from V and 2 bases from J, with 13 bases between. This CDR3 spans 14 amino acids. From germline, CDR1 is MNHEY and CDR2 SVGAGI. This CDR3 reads CASSKPGGNTEAFF. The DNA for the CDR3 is TGTGCCAGCAGCAAACCGGGGGGCAACACTGAAGCTTTCTTT.

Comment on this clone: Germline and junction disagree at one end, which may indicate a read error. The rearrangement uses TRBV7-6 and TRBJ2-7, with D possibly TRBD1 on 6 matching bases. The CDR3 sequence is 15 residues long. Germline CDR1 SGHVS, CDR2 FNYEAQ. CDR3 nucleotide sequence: TGTGCCAGCACCTTAGGGTGGCAGGGGCGCGGCGAGCAGTACTTC. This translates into CASTLGWQGRGEQYF.

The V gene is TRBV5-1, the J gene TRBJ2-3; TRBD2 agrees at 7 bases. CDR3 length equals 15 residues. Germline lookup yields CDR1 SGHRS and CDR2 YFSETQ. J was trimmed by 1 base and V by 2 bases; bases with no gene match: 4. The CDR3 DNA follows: TGCGCCAGCAGCTTATCGGGAGGCGGCACAGATACGCAGTATTTT. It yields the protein CASSLSGGGTDTQYF.

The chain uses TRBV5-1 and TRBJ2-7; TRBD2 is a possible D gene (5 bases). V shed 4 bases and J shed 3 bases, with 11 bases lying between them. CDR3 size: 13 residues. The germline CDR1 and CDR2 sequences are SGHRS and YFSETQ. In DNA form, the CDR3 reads TGCGCCAGCAGCACCGGGATTGGCTACGAGCAGTACTTC. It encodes CASSTGIGYEQYF.

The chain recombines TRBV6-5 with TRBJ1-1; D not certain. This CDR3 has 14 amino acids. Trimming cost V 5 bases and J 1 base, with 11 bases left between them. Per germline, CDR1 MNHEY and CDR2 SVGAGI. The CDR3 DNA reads TGTGCCAGCAGTCCCGGAGGCAGGAACACTGAAGCTTTCTTT. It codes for CASSPGGRNTEAFF.

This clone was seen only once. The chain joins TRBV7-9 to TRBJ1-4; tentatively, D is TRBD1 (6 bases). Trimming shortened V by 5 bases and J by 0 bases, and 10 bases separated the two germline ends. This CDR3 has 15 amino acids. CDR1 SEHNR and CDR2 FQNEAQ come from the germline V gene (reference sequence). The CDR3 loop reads CASSTGTATNEKLFF. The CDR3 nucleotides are TGTGCCAGCAGCACAGGGACGGCAACTAATGAAAAACTGTTTTTT.

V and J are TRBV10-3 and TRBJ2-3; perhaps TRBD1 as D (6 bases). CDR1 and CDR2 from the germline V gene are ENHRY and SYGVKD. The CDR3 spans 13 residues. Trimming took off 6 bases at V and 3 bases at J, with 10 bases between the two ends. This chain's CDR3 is CAISPGVTDTQYF. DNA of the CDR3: TGTGCCATCAGCCCAGGGGTGACAGATACGCAGTATTTT.

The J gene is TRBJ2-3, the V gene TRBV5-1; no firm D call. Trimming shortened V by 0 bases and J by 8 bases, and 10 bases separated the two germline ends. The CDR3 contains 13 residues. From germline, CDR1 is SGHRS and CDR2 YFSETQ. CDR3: CASSLVASRTQYF. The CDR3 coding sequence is TGCGCCAGCAGCTTGGTAGCCTCACGTACGCAGTATTTT.

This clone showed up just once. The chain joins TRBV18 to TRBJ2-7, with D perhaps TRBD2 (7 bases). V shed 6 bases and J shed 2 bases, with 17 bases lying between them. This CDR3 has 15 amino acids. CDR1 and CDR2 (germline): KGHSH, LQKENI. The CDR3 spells CASSRGGDLAYEQYF. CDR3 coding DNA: TGTGCCAGCTCCCGAGGGGGGGATCTCGCCTACGAGCAGTACTTC.

The CDR3 is CASSPQTGSYEQYF. DNA for the CDR3: TGTGCCAGCAGCCCCCAGACAGGCTCCTACGAGCAGTACTTC. The V gene is TRBV9, the J gene TRBJ2-7; TRBD1 is a possible D gene (6 bases). V lost 4 bases, J lost 0 bases, and 11 bases lay in between. This CDR3 region has 14 residues. Germline V gene lookup returns CDR1 SGDLS and CDR2 YYNGEE.

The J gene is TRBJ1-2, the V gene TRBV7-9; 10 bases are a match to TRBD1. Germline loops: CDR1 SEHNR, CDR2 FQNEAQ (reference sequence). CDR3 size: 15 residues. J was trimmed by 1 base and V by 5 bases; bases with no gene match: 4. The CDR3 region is CASSPRTGGNYGYTF. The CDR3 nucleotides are TGTGCCAGCAGCCCACGGACAGGGGGTAACTATGGCTACACCTTC.

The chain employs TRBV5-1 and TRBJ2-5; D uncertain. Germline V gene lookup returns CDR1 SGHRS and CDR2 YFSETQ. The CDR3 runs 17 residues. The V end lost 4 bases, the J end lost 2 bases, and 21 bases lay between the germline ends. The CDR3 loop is CASSLEAWFERQETQYF. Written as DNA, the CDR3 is TGCGCCAGCAGCCTGGAAGCATGGTTCGAACGGCAAGAGACCCAGTACTTC.

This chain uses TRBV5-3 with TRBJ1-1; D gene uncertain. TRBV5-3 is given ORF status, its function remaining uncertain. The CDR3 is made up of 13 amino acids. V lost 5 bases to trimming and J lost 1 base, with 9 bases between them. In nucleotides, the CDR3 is TGTGCCAGAAGGGGCCGTGAGAACACTGAAGCTTTCTTT. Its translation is CARRGRENTEAFF.

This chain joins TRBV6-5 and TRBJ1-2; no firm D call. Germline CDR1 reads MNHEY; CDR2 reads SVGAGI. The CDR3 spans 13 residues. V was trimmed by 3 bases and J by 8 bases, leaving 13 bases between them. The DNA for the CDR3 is TGTGCCAGCAGTTATAATGGGGAGCAGGGCTACACCTTC. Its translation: CASSYNGEQGYTF.

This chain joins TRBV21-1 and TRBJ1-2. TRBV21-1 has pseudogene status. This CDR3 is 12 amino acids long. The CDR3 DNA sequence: TGTGCCAGCAGCAACGGGGGAGATGGCTACACCTTC. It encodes CASSNGGDGYTF.

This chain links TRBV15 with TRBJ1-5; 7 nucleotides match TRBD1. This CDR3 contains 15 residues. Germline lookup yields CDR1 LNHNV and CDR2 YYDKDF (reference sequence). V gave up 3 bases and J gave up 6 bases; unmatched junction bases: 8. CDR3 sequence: CATSREQGLGQPQHF. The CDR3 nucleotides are TGTGCCACCAGCAGGGAACAGGGGTTGGGTCAGCCCCAGCATTTT.

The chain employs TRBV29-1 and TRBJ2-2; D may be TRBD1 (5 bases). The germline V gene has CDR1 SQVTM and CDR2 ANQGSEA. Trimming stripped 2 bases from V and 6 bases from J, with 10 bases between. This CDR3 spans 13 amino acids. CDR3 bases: TGCAGCGTTGAAAAAGGACAACCCGGGGAGCTGTTTTTT. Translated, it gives CSVEKGQPGELFF.

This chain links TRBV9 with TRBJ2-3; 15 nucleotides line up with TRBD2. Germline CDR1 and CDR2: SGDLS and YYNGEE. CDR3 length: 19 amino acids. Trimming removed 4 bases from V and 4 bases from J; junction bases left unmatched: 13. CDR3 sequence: CASSTPPGTSGGLADTQYF. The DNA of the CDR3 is TGTGCCAGCAGCACTCCCCCCGGGACTAGCGGGGGGCTCGCAGATACGCAGTATTTT.

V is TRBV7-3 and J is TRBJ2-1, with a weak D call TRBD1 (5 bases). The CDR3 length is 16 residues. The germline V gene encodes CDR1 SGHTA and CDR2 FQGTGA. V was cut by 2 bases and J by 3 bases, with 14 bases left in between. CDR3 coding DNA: TGTGCCAGCAGCTTATCAGGGTTGGGTTTCTACAATGAGCAGTTCTTC. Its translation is CASSLSGLGFYNEQFF.

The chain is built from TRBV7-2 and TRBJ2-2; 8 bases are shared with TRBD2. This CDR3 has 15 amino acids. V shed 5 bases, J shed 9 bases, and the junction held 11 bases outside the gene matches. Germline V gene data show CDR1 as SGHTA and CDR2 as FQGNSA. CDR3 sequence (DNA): TGTGCCAGCAGCCATAAACTAGCGGTACAAAGGGAGCTGTTTTTT. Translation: CASSHKLAVQRELFF.

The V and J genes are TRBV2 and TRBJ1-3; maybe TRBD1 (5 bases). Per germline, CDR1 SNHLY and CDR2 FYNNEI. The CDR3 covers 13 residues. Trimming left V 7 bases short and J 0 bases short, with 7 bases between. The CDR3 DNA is TGTGCCAGCAACGGGGGCTCTGGAAACACCATATATTTT. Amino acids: CASNGGSGNTIYF.

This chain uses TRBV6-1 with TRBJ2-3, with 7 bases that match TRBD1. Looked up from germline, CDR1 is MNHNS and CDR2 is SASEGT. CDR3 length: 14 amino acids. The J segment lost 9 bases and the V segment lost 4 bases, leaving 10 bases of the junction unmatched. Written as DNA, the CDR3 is TGTGCCAGCAGTGCCAGCGGCAAGGGGGCGACGCAGTATTTT. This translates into CASSASGKGATQYF.

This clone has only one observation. CDR3 coding DNA: TGCGCCAGCAGCCAATCCCAGGGGGCTGATAATTCACCCCTCCACTTT. Encoded protein: CASSQSQGADNSPLHF. The genes are TRBV4-3 and TRBJ1-6; 8 positions match TRBD1. V was pared by 2 bases and J by 5 bases, with 5 bases of the junction left unmatched. Germline values: CDR1 LGHNA, CDR2 YSLEER. The CDR3 has 16 residues.

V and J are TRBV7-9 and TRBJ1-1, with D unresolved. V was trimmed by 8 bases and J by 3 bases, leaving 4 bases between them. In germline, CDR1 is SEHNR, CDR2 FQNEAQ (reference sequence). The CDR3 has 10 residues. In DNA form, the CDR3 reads TGTGCCAGCTCAGACACTGAAGCTTTCTTT. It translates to CASSDTEAFF.

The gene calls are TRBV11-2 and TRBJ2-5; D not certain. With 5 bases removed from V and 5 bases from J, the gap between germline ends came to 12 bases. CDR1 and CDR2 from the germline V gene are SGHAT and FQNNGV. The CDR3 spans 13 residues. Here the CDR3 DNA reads TGTGCCAGCAGCCAGGCTGGTCAGGAGACCCAGTACTTC. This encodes CASSQAGQETQYF.

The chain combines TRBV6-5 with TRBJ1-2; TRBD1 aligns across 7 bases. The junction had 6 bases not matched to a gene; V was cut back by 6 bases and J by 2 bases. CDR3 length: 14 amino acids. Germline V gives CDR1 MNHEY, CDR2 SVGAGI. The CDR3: CASSPGTANYGYTF. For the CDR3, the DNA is TGTGCCAGCAGCCCCGGGACAGCAAACTATGGCTACACCTTC.